The 26 T cell receptor beta chains listed next were all sequenced from one sample in a study of blood T cell repertoires in COVID-19. Measured with immunoSEQ multiplex PCR; TCRdb has only the in-frame clones, and not every one. The sample contains some 280,000 clones, 89% of which appear only once. Input material: peripheral blood. The receptors come from a middle-aged woman who had recovered from COVID-19.

The V gene is TRBV5-8, the J gene TRBJ1-5; no reliable D call. Germline lookup yields CDR1 SGHTS and CDR2 YDEGEE. This CDR3 spans 13 amino acids. V lost 2 bases and J 5 bases, leaving 8 bases between the germline ends. The CDR3 protein is CASSLRGDQPQHF. For the CDR3, the DNA is TGTGCCAGCAGCTTACGAGGTGATCAGCCCCAGCATTTT.

The genes are TRBV6-5 and TRBJ2-5; D not resolved. The germline gives CDR1 MNHEY, CDR2 SVGAGI. The CDR3 totals 15 residues. V was pared by 7 bases and J by 4 bases, with 19 bases between. This CDR3 is CASTARLFSGETQYF. The CDR3, as DNA: TGTGCCAGCACCGCGAGACTCTTCTCGGGAGAGACCCAGTACTTC.

V is TRBV27 and J is TRBJ2-7, with D unresolved. Between the trimmed V and J ends, which lost 5 bases and 0 bases, there was a span of 8 bases. This CDR3 has 13 residues. Germline CDR1 and CDR2: MNHEY and SMNVEV (reference sequence). The CDR3: CASSPSFSYEQYF. The CDR3 nucleotides are TGTGCCAGCAGTCCCTCCTTCTCCTACGAGCAGTACTTC.

The chain is built from TRBV7-8 and TRBJ1-1, with TRBD1 matching over 8 bases. V shed 2 bases, J shed 1 base, and the junction held 9 bases outside the gene matches. The CDR3 is 17 residues long. Germline CDR1 and CDR2: SGHVS and FQNEAQ. The DNA of the CDR3 is TGTGCCAGCAGCTTAAGAAGCGGACAGGGACCGAACACTGAAGCTTTCTTT. Protein product: CASSLRSGQGPNTEAFF. Complete variable domain (other parts from reference TRBV7-8 and TRBJ1-1): GAGVSQSPRYKVAKRGQDVALRCDPISGHVSLFWYQQALGQGPEFLTYFQNEAQLDKSGLPSDRFFAERPEGSVSTLKIQRTQQEDSAVYLCASSLRSGQGPNTEAFFGQGTRLTVV.

In this sample, this clone turned up once. The chain has TRBV11-3 and TRBJ2-4; TRBD1 aligns across 8 bases. The CDR3 extends over 13 amino acids. Germline V gene data show CDR1 as SGHNT and CDR2 as YENEEA. The trim removed 0 bases at V and 8 bases at J, leaving 0 bases unmatched. The chain's CDR3 is CASSLEQGDIQYF. The CDR3 DNA is TGTGCCAGCAGCTTAGAACAGGGGGACATTCAGTACTTC.

This clone has more than one count but fewer than ten. This chain uses TRBV7-8 with TRBJ1-6; D is uncertain. V was trimmed by 1 base and J by 5 bases, leaving 9 bases between them. The length of the CDR3 is 15 residues. Germline values: CDR1 SGHVS, CDR2 FQNEAQ. The DNA of the CDR3 is TGTGCCAGCAGCTTAGGGCAGGCACATAATTCACCCCTCCACTTT. This gives the protein CASSLGQAHNSPLHF. Variable domain in full (rest from reference TRBV7-8 and TRBJ1-6): GAGVSQSPRYKVAKRGQDVALRCDPISGHVSLFWYQQALGQGPEFLTYFQNEAQLDKSGLPSDRFFAERPEGSVSTLKIQRTQQEDSAVYLCASSLGQAHNSPLHFGNGTRLTVT.

Here the CDR3 reads CASSRQSWTSGDNEQFF. The CDR3 region has the DNA TGTGCCAGCAGTCGACAGTCGTGGACTAGCGGTGACAATGAGCAGTTCTTC. The chain joins TRBV6-6 to TRBJ2-1; the match to TRBD2 covers 10 bases. This CDR3 region has 17 residues. Trimming took 5 bases from V and 5 from J; bases not matched to a gene: 12. Germline assignment: CDR1 MNHNY and CDR2 SVGAGI (reference sequence).

The chain joins TRBV15 to TRBJ2-2, with D perhaps matching TRBD1 (5 bases). Germline loops: CDR1 LNHNV, CDR2 YYDKDF (reference sequence). The CDR3 length is 18 residues. V lost 0 bases and J lost 2, with 16 bases in between. The CDR3 is CATSRDSIAGRNTGELFF. CDR3 nucleotides: TGTGCCACCAGCAGAGATTCTATTGCAGGGCGAAACACCGGGGAGCTGTTTTTT.

This chain uses TRBV29-1 with TRBJ1-4; maybe TRBD1 (6 bases). The CDR3 runs 12 residues. Per germline, CDR1 SQVTM and CDR2 ANQGSEA. V lost 6 bases to trimming and J lost 8 bases, with 13 bases between them. CDR3 residues: CSVRGGDEKLFF. The CDR3 nucleotides read TGCAGCGTCCGAGGGGGGGACGAAAAACTGTTTTTT.

About this clone itself: Within the sample, other DNA sequences also encode this same CDR3. The genes are TRBV7-2 and TRBJ2-7, with TRBD2 identical over 11 bases. The length of the CDR3 is 15 residues. V gave up 4 bases and J gave up 1 base; unmatched junction bases: 3. Germline V CDR1 and CDR2: SGHTA, FQGNSA. The CDR3 is CASSSRLAGSYEQYF. CDR3 sequence (DNA): TGTGCCAGCAGCTCCCGACTAGCGGGATCCTACGAGCAGTACTTC.

The V and J genes are TRBV4-2 and TRBJ1-4, with 11 positions matching TRBD1. The CDR3 length is 14 residues. The ends lost 4 bases at V and 7 bases at J; junction bases unmatched: 2. CDR1 and CDR2 from the germline V gene are LGHNA and YNFKEQ. The CDR3 DNA reads TGTGCCAGCAGCCCGGGACAGGGGGTTGAAAAACTGTTTTTT. It yields the protein CASSPGQGVEKLFF.

This sequence joins TRBV18 and TRBJ2-7; D possibly corresponds to TRBD1 (6 bases). Germline lookup yields CDR1 KGHSH and CDR2 LQKENI. This CDR3 region has 13 residues. The CDR3 DNA is TGTGCATCCAATAGGGGGACGACCTACGAGCAGTACTTC. Encoded protein: CASNRGTTYEQYF.

The chain couples TRBV6-1 to TRBJ2-2; tentatively, D is TRBD1 (5 bases). Trimming pared 2 bases from V and 4 bases from J, leaving 17 bases between. Germline loops: CDR1 MNHNS, CDR2 SASEGT. The length of the CDR3 is 17 residues. The CDR3, as DNA: TGTGCCAGCAGTGAACATCAGGGAAAGCTACGCACCGGGGAGCTGTTTTTT. Translation gives CASSEHQGKLRTGELFF.

This chain joins TRBV30 and TRBJ2-7, with 10 bases lining up with TRBD2. Germline lookup yields CDR1 GTSNPN and CDR2 SVGIG (reference sequence). CDR3 size: 22 residues. The junction had 28 bases not matched to a gene; V was cut back by 2 bases and J by 3 bases. This CDR3 is CAWSLLKTETRRKAGGIYEQYF. The CDR3 DNA reads TGTGCCTGGAGTTTGCTTAAGACGGAGACTAGACGTAAAGCGGGGGGGATCTACGAGCAGTACTTC. Together with reference TRBV30 and TRBJ2-7, the CDR3 gives the full variable domain: SQTIHQWPATLVQPVGSPLSLECTVEGTSNPNLYWYRQAAGRGLQLLFYSVGIGQISSEVPQNLSASRPQDRQFILSSKKLLLSDSGFYLCAWSLLKTETRRKAGGIYEQYFGPGTRLTVT.

The chain is built from TRBV2 and TRBJ2-7; the match to TRBD1 covers 8 bases. J gave up 4 bases and V 5 bases, and 10 bases lay outside the gene matches. The CDR3 is made up of 15 amino acids. The germline V gene encodes CDR1 SNHLY and CDR2 FYNNEI. This chain's CDR3 is CASSPRTGSRYEQYF. The CDR3 nucleotides read TGTGCCAGCAGTCCACGGACAGGGTCTCGATACGAGCAGTACTTC.

The chain has TRBV19 and TRBJ2-1, with D possibly TRBD2 on 5 matching bases. Germline loops: CDR1 LNHDA, CDR2 SQIVND (reference sequence). The CDR3 sequence is 12 residues long. Trimming pared 4 bases from V and 7 bases from J, leaving 8 bases between. CDR3 sequence (DNA): TGTGCCAGTAGTACCCGGGAAAATGAGCAGTTCTTC. Its translation is CASSTRENEQFF. Full variable domain (remainder filled in from reference TRBV19 and TRBJ2-1): DGGITQSPKYLFRKEGQNVTLSCEQNLNHDAMYWYRQDPGQGLRLIYYSQIVNDFQKGDIAEGYSVSREKKESFPLTVTSAQKNPTAFYLCASSTRENEQFFGPGTRLTVL.

This rearrangement joins TRBV24-1 to TRBJ2-1; 15 nucleotides align to TRBD2. CDR3 length: 17 residues. The J segment lost 4 bases and the V segment lost 4 bases, leaving 4 bases of the junction unmatched. In germline, CDR1 is KGHDR, CDR2 SFDVKD. CDR3 in amino acids: CATSEGTSGRQYNEQFF. CDR3 DNA sequence: TGTGCCACCAGTGAAGGGACTAGCGGGAGGCAGTACAATGAGCAGTTCTTC.

The rearrangement links TRBV19 to TRBJ1-2; D perhaps matches TRBD1 (5 bases). This CDR3 comprises 17 residues. Deletions cut 5 bases from V and 1 base from J, with 20 bases between. Per germline, CDR1 LNHDA and CDR2 SQIVND (reference sequence). The CDR3 here is CASSPPAQTVINYGYTF. The DNA of the CDR3 is TGTGCCAGTAGTCCACCGGCCCAGACAGTCATTAACTATGGCTACACCTTC.

This clone showed up just a few times. The V call is TRBV5-1, the J call TRBJ2-2; 8 bases line up with TRBD2. V was clipped by 4 bases and J by 5 bases; unmatched bases: 7. CDR1 is SGHRS, CDR2 YFSETQ, per germline. The CDR3 spans 15 residues. The CDR3 spells CASSREGSVTGELFF. CDR3 sequence (DNA): TGCGCCAGCAGCCGGGAGGGCTCGGTTACCGGGGAGCTGTTTTTT.

The V and J genes are TRBV5-1 and TRBJ2-2, with a tentative D call TRBD1 (5 bases). Germline loops: CDR1 SGHRS, CDR2 YFSETQ. V gave up 2 bases and J gave up 5 bases, with 13 bases separating them. This CDR3 is 15 amino acids long. The DNA for the CDR3 is TGCGCCAGCAGCTTTTTAGGGGAAGGTACCGGGGAGCTGTTTTTT. Amino acid sequence: CASSFLGEGTGELFF. The variable domain in full, with the rest retrieved from reference TRBV5-1 and TRBJ2-2, is KAGVTQTPRYLIKTRGQQVTLSCSPISGHRSVSWYQQTPGQGLQFLFEYFSETQRNKGNFPGRFSGRQFSNSRSEMNVSTLELGDSALYLCASSFLGEGTGELFFGEGSRLTVL.

This clone was observed a handful of times. The chain carries TRBV7-8 and TRBJ2-7; D perhaps matches TRBD2 (6 bases). The CDR3 is 17 amino acids. Germline CDR1 reads SGHVS; CDR2 reads FQNEAQ. Trimming cost V 1 base and J 0 bases, with 16 bases left between them. Written as DNA, the CDR3 is TGTGCCAGCAGCTTAGATTTTGGGGGGTCTCGCTCCTACGAGCAGTACTTC. This encodes CASSLDFGGSRSYEQYF.

CDR3 region: CAISDRDTGLQYF. CDR3 coding DNA: TGTGCCATCAGTGATAGGGACACCGGGTTACAGTATTTT. The rearrangement uses TRBV10-3 and TRBJ2-3, with D possibly being TRBD1 (6 bases). Between the trimmed V and J ends, which lost 3 bases and 12 bases, there was a span of 16 bases. Germline CDR1 reads ENHRY; CDR2 reads SYGVKD. This CDR3 is 13 amino acids long.

This clone has only one observation. The J gene is TRBJ1-1, the V gene TRBV3-1 (or the pseudogene TRBV3-2), with D possibly TRBD1 on 5 matching bases. V lost 0 bases and J 10 bases, leaving 9 bases between the germline ends. Germline V gene lookup returns CDR1 LGHDT and CDR2 YNNKEL (reference sequence). This CDR3 region has 12 residues. CDR3 nucleotide sequence: TGTGCCAGCAGCCAAGATCCTGGGGCAGCTTTCTTT. The encoded protein is CASSQDPGAAFF.

The J gene is TRBJ1-4, the V gene TRBV6-5, with 9 positions matching TRBD1. This CDR3 is built from 13 residues. V lost 6 bases to trimming and J lost 10 bases; unmatched junction nucleotides: 6. CDR1 and CDR2 from the germline V gene are MNHEY and SVGAGI. CDR3 nucleotide sequence: TGTGCCAGCAGCATGGGACAGGGCGGAAAACTGTTTTTT. It is translated as CASSMGQGGKLFF.

The gene calls are TRBV5-1 and TRBJ2-2; no definite D call. The CDR3 length is 15 residues. Germline-derived CDR1 and CDR2 are SGHRS and YFSETQ. The V end was cut by 5 bases, the J end by 5 bases, with 16 bases between. The CDR3 protein is CASRAQVEFTGELFF. CDR3 in DNA: TGCGCCAGCAGGGCCCAGGTCGAGTTTACCGGGGAGCTGTTTTTT.

The chain couples TRBV7-2 to TRBJ2-7; D is possibly TRBD1 (6 bases). From germline, CDR1 is SGHTA and CDR2 FQGNSA. CDR3 length equals 15 residues. Trimming stripped 5 bases from V and 4 bases from J, with 18 bases between. Here the CDR3 DNA reads TGTGCCAGCAGCCCCGGACAGCCCGGGACGTACGAGCAGTACTTC. The encoded protein is CASSPGQPGTYEQYF.